The 4 T cell receptor beta chains below all came from one sample that was sequenced in a study of blood T cells in healthy people across ages. For the second PCR, which ran for about 6 to 11 cycles, a sample-barcoded 5' primer and a J-beta primer mix were used. Each CDR3 protein is one row after TCRdb ran MiXCR on the 5' RACE reads. This sample has 650,000 to 800,000 distinct CDR3 sequences, with roughly 44% found just once. Material for sequencing was blood. The receptor source for this set is a man in his sixties in good health.

This clonotype has just a few counts. The chain recombines TRBV11-3 with TRBJ2-7, with 7 bases matching TRBD1. This CDR3 has 14 amino acids. V dropped 4 bases and J dropped 4; count of bases not matched to a gene: 7. Germline V gives CDR1 SGHNT, CDR2 YENEEA. DNA for the CDR3: TGTGCCAGCAGCTCCACAGGGGATCGGTACGAGCAGTACTTC. This codes for CASSSTGDRYEQYF.

V usage is TRBV27 and J usage is TRBJ2-5; D call uncertain. Germline values: CDR1 MNHEY, CDR2 SMNVEV (reference sequence). The CDR3 has 14 amino acids. The V end was cut by 3 bases, the J end by 5 bases, with 13 bases between. As DNA, the CDR3 is TGTGCCAGCAGTTTGTCCGGCAGTGACGAGACCCAGTACTTC. Encoded protein: CASSLSGSDETQYF.

This clonotype turned up a few times. V is TRBV20-1 and J is TRBJ2-3, with TRBD2 as a possible D gene (5 bases). In germline, CDR1 is DFQATT, CDR2 SNEGSKA (reference sequence). Trimming left V 7 bases short and J 6 bases short, with 11 bases between. This CDR3 has 11 residues. The CDR3 DNA reads TGCAGTGTACCTAGCCCCGATACGCAGTATTTT. Residues: CSVPSPDTQYF.

V is TRBV12-3 or TRBV12-4 and J is TRBJ2-2; D might be TRBD1 or TRBD2, each matching 5 bases. The CDR3 runs 15 residues. V lost 2 bases and J 4 bases, leaving 11 bases between the germline ends. The CDR3 loop reads CASSLTGPGTGELFF. In nucleotides, the CDR3 is TGTGCCAGCAGTTTAACGGGGCCGGGCACCGGGGAGCTGTTTTTT.